The rows below give T cell receptor beta chains drawn from one sample of a study of T cell changes during pregnancy in multiple sclerosis. Sequenced by immunoSEQ multiplex PCR; TCRdb stores in-frame clones only, minus some. The sample consists of approximately 50,000 clones, roughly 92% of them appearing once. This specimen was CD4+ T cells from peripheral blood mononuclear cells, taken in the third trimester of pregnancy. The source of these receptors is a female donor with multiple sclerosis, enrolled in a pregnancy study. Each CDR3 is given with its conserved first and last residue. Fields, in order: D gene, V gene, clone size, J gene, CDR3 protein, CDR3 DNA. A D gene is named only where the DNA matches it firmly. The size of a clone is reported for some rows only, either as once, few or many, or as a class for expanded clones.

>NA|TRBV7-8|once|TRBJ1-4
CASSPYGTNGEGLFF
TGTGCCAGCAGCCCATACGGGACAAACGGCGAGGGACTGTTTTTT
>TRBD2|TRBV28|NA|TRBJ2-7
CASTHGAGGVYEQYF
TGTGCCAGCACCCATGGGGCGGGGGGCGTTTACGAGCAGTACTTC
>TRBD1|TRBV19|NA|TRBJ1-2
CASSIGQEGASYGYTF
TGTGCCAGTAGTATAGGTCAAGAGGGGGCGAGTTATGGCTACACCTTC
>TRBD2|TRBV2|NA|TRBJ2-3
CASKSGTTTDTQYF
TGTGCCAGCAAAAGCGGGACCACCACAGATACGCAGTATTTT
>NA|TRBV28|NA|TRBJ2-4
CASSLTGTLPRGPVIQYF
TGTGCCAGCAGTCTAACCGGGACACTCCCCCGGGGACCGGTCATTCAGTACTTC
>TRBD2|TRBV13|NA|TRBJ2-5
CASSAFSGRAGLETQYF
TGTGCCAGCAGCGCTTTTAGCGGGAGGGCCGGTTTGGAGACCCAGTACTTC
>TRBD1|TRBV6-5|once|TRBJ2-7
CASRQDRGRDYEQYF
TGTGCCAGCAGGCAGGACAGGGGGCGAGACTACGAGCAGTACTTC
>TRBD1|TRBV9|NA|TRBJ1-4
CASSVQGGLDEKLFF
TGTGCCAGCAGCGTACAAGGGGGCCTCGATGAAAAACTGTTTTTT
>NA|TRBV5-1|NA|TRBJ2-5
CASSFPGETQYF
TGCGCCAGCAGCTTCCCAGGAGAGACCCAGTACTTC
>TRBD1|TRBV11-2|NA|TRBJ2-2
CASSLGTGGTGELFF
TGTGCCAGCAGCCTTGGGACAGGGGGCACCGGGGAGCTGTTTTTT